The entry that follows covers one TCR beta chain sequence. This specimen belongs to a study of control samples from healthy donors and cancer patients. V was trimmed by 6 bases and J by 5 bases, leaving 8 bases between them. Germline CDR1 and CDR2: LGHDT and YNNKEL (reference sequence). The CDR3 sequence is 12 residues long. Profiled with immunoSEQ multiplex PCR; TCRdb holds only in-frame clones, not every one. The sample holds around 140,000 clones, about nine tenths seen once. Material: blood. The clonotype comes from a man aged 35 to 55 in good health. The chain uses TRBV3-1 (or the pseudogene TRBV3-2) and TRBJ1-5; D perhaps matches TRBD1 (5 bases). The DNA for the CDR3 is TGTGCCAGCAGGGGGCCATATCAGCCCCAGCATTTT. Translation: CASRGPYQPQHF.